The TCR beta chain described here comes from a study of T cells after yellow fever vaccination. General study points: Boosting was followed by the reappearance of most primary-vaccination clones (around 96% CD4, about 88% CD8).

As for this clonotype: Its matching antigen is unknown.

TCRdb re-called the 5' RACE reads with MiXCR, one entry per CDR3 protein. The data hold 500,000 to 550,000 distinct CDR3 sequences, with 20% to 25% observed a single time. The CDR3 loop spans 14 amino acids. The V gene end was trimmed by 3 bases and the J gene end by 7 bases; junction bases not matched to a gene: 3. The germline CDR1 and CDR2 sequences are KGHSH and LQKENI. V usage is TRBV18 and J usage is TRBJ2-3, with 11 bases lining up with TRBD2. This specimen consisted of PBMCs, obtained about 20 days after the first yellow fever vaccination. The TCR originated in a man aged 18 to 30 who received the YFV17D yellow fever vaccine. The CDR3 here is CASSPTSGKNTQYF. In DNA form, the CDR3 reads TGTGCCAGCTCACCGACTAGCGGGAAGAATACGCAGTATTTT. The full variable domain, rest sourced from reference TRBV18 and TRBJ2-3, is NAGVMQNPRHLVRRRGQEARLRCSPMKGHSHVYWYRQLPEEGLKFMVYLQKENIIDESGMPKERFSAEFPKEGPSILRIQQVVRGDSAAYFCASSPTSGKNTQYFGPGTRLTVL.